This T cell receptor beta chain was documented in a study of T cell responses to AZD1222 COVID-19 vaccine. Study-level findings and limits: Spike-specific TCR breadth and depth went up after people got two AZD1222 doses. Donors were chiefly white British, with a greater number of females, and clonal diversity was perhaps underestimated. Vaccine-associated CD4 TCRs spanned spike, dominant at 160-218 and 743-854.

Only in-frame clones appear in the TCRdb table, and some are missing; sequencing was by immunoSEQ multiplex PCR. The sample carries roughly 200,000 clones, approximately 92% recorded once. Germline V gene lookup returns CDR1 SGHRS and CDR2 YFSETQ. The V gene end was trimmed by 4 bases and the J gene end by 3 bases; junction bases not matched to a gene: 5. The CDR3 sequence is 14 residues long. Comment on this clone: Its antigen remains unknown.

This sequence joins TRBV5-1 and TRBJ1-1; 8 bases align to TRBD1. The material sequenced was peripheral blood, taken 28 days after the second dose of the MenACWY control vaccine. This receptor was identified in an adult who received the MenACWY meningococcal vaccine as a control. The CDR3 sequence is CASSLQGEDTEAFF. The CDR3 bases are TGCGCCAGCAGCCTACAGGGGGAGGACACTGAAGCTTTCTTT.